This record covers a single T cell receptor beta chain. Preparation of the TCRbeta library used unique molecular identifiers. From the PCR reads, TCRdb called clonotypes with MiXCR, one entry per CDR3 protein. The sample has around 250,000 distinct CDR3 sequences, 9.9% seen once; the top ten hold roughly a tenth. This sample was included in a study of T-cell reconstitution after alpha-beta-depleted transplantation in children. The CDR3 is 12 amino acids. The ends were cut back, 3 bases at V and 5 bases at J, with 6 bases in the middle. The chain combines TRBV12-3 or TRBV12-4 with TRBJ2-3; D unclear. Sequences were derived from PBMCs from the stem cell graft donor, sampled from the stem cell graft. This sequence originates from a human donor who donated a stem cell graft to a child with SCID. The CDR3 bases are TGTGCCAGCAGTTTCGCTCAAGATACGCAGTATTTT. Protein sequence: CASSFAQDTQYF.